Detailed here is one T cell receptor (beta chain). The source of the sample is a study of blood T cells in healthy people across ages. The germline gives CDR1 SGHTA, CDR2 FQGNSA. The V end was cut by 5 bases, the J end by 8 bases, with 21 bases between. The length of the CDR3 is 16 residues. Every participating donor contributed about 10 milliliters of peripheral blood through a draw. A second PCR, run for roughly 7 to 11 cycles, used a sample-barcoded 5' primer plus a J-beta primer mix. Unique molecular identifiers of 12 random nucleotides labeled each cDNA. TCRdb fed the 5' RACE reads into MiXCR, producing one record per CDR3 protein. The table has over 1,300,000 distinct CDR3 sequences, approximately 59% seen once.

The chain carries TRBV7-2 and TRBJ2-2; D ambiguous. This TCR derives from a man younger than 35 in good health. What was sequenced was blood. The CDR3 reads CASSPDGRYGLGELFF. The CDR3 DNA reads TGTGCCAGCAGCCCCGACGGGCGCTACGGGTTGGGGGAGCTGTTTTTT.